The entry that follows covers one T cell receptor beta chain sequence. No antigen is known for it. These data belong to a study of blood T cells in healthy people across ages. With 6 bases removed from V and 1 base from J, the gap between germline ends came to 10 bases. CDR3 size: 13 residues. Germline-derived CDR1 and CDR2 are SNHLY and FYNNEI. Study findings and constraints: Compared with aged donors, long-lived donors showed fewer expanded clones, suggesting selection. CMV infection status of these donors was not known.

Primers used in a second PCR of roughly 6 to 11 cycles were a sample-barcoded 5' primer and a J-beta primer mix. TCRdb reprocessed the 5' RACE reads via MiXCR and lists one record per CDR3 protein. The sample consists of 700,000 to 950,000 distinct CDR3 sequences, more than 45% of them appearing once. V and J are TRBV2 and TRBJ2-7; maybe TRBD1 (6 bases). Specimen: blood. The TCR sequence derives from a man younger than 40 in good health. The DNA for the CDR3 is TGTGCCAGCAGGGACAGTGGATCCTACGAGCAGTACTTC. It is translated as CASRDSGSYEQYF.